The T cell receptor (beta chain) under discussion was sequenced for a study of identical twins. The study's findings and limits: An excess of low generation probability was shown by twin-shared out-of-frame alpha sequences.

From germline, CDR1 is MNHNS and CDR2 SASEGT. Trimming stripped 5 bases from V and 3 bases from J, with 7 bases between. The CDR3 extends over 13 amino acids. Worth noting for this clonotype: The target antigen is unknown.

TCRdb reprocessed the 5' RACE reads with MiXCR, giving one entry per CDR3 protein. The sample includes under 300,000 distinct CDR3 sequences, 5% to 7% of them seen just once. This same sample was also part of a study on T cells expressing NK-cell markers.

This TCR was sampled from a woman between 18 and 29 years old in good health. Sequencing input: CD8+ T cells sorted from blood. V and J are TRBV6-1 and TRBJ2-2; D gene unclear. The CDR3 protein is CASSPEYTGELFF. In DNA, the CDR3 is TGTGCCAGCAGTCCGGAGTACACCGGGGAGCTGTTTTTT.